A single sample gave rise to the 13 T cell receptor beta chains below, sequenced in a study of shared T cell receptors in the human thymus. Sequencing was performed with immunoSEQ multiplex PCR; in TCRdb, only in-frame clones are kept and a portion is missing. The table includes hundreds of thousands of clones, 70% to 90% detected once. This sample was shared with a second study, whose subject was human thymus T cells.

The sample taken for sequencing was thymocytes. Receptor source: a girl in the first two years of life with a congenital heart defect.

This clone appeared a single time. The same CDR3 also results from other DNA sequences found in this sample. This sequence joins TRBV4-3 and TRBJ1-6, with D possibly matching TRBD1 (5 bases). This CDR3 is built from 17 residues. Germline V gives CDR1 LGHNA, CDR2 YSLEER. V dropped 4 bases and J dropped 0 bases, with 13 bases sitting between them. The CDR3 is CASSRQDNSSYNSPLHF. In DNA, the CDR3 is TGCGCCAGCAGCCGGCAGGACAACAGCTCCTATAATTCACCCCTCCACTTT.

To note about this clone: At one boundary the junction diverges from the germline segment, which might be a read error. The sample carries other DNA sequences with the same CDR3. CDR3 region: CASSPTDRPNSPLHF. The DNA for the CDR3 is TGTGCCAGCAGTCCCACGGACAGGCCGAATTCCCCCCTCCACTTT. The chain joins TRBV6-5 to TRBJ1-6, with 7 bases identical to TRBD1. This CDR3 has 15 residues. The germline V gene has CDR1 MNHEY and CDR2 SVGAGI.

V gene TRBV14 combines with J gene TRBJ1-1; 7 bases are a match to TRBD1. The J segment lost 1 base and the V segment lost 4 bases, leaving 3 bases of the junction unmatched. The CDR3 runs to 14 residues. The V gene's germline CDR1 is SGHDN and CDR2 FVKESK. CDR3 DNA: TGTGCCAGCAGCCCACAGGGGAAGAACACTGAAGCTTTCTTT. Its translation: CASSPQGKNTEAFF.

This clone was detected a few times. DNA of the CDR3: TGTGCCAGTAAAATCGAAGGCAGGGGTTCGACTTTCTTT. It translates to CASKIEGRGSTFF. V is TRBV27 and J is TRBJ1-1; maybe TRBD1 (6 bases). Germline values: CDR1 MNHEY, CDR2 SMNVEV (reference sequence). V was trimmed by 9 bases and J by 12 bases, leaving 23 bases between them. The CDR3 has 13 residues.

The V call is TRBV19, the J call TRBJ1-5; 9 positions agree with TRBD1. CDR1 LNHDA and CDR2 SQIVND come from the germline V gene (reference sequence). V shed 6 bases, J shed 6 bases, and the junction held 12 bases outside the gene matches. The CDR3 runs to 16 residues. The CDR3 reads CASSLRDRVWSQPQHF. In DNA form, the CDR3 reads TGTGCCAGTAGCCTCCGGGACAGGGTATGGAGTCAGCCCCAGCATTTT.

The genes are TRBV19 and TRBJ2-2, with D possibly TRBD2 on 5 matching bases. Germline-derived CDR1 and CDR2 are LNHDA and SQIVND (reference sequence). The V end was cut by 10 bases, the J end by 7 bases, with 25 bases between. This CDR3 has 16 amino acids. The CDR3: CATSKVSGSRDGELFF. DNA of the CDR3: TGTGCCACCTCGAAAGTAAGCGGATCGAGGGACGGGGAGCTGTTTTTT.

The CDR3 sequence: CASSDIGMYVARDEQFF. CDR3 DNA sequence: TGTGCCAGCAGTGATATAGGAATGTATGTGGCGAGGGATGAGCAGTTCTTC. The chain links TRBV6-1 to TRBJ2-1; D is possibly TRBD2 (5 bases). Trimming removed 3 bases from V and 8 bases from J, with 23 bases in between. The CDR3 contains 17 residues. Germline loops: CDR1 MNHNS, CDR2 SASEGT.

This clone came up a few times. The rearrangement uses TRBV2 and TRBJ1-1, with D uncertain. This CDR3 comprises 12 residues. Trimming cost V 6 bases and J 3 bases, with 8 bases left between them. Germline CDR1 is SNHLY and CDR2 is FYNNEI. The CDR3 sequence is CASRAADTEAFF. CDR3 nucleotides: TGTGCCAGCAGGGCCGCGGACACTGAAGCTTTCTTT.

The J gene is TRBJ1-6, the V gene TRBV2; 9 nucleotides line up with TRBD1. The CDR3 is 15 amino acids. Germline V gene lookup returns CDR1 SNHLY and CDR2 FYNNEI. Unmatched junction bases numbered 6, after V lost 6 bases and J lost 6 bases. The CDR3 DNA follows: TGTGCCAGCAGCTTCCTGACAGGGGGTAATTCACCCCTCCACTTT. Translating gives CASSFLTGGNSPLHF.

The V gene is TRBV27, the J gene TRBJ2-5, with a weak D call TRBD2 (6 bases). V lost 6 bases and J 0 bases, leaving 14 bases between the germline ends. This CDR3 spans 15 amino acids. Germline V gene lookup returns CDR1 MNHEY and CDR2 SMNVEV (reference sequence). In DNA, the CDR3 is TGTGCCAGCAGCCTTAGCGGCCGGTACCAAGAGACCCAGTACTTC. This encodes CASSLSGRYQETQYF.

The rearrangement links TRBV15 to TRBJ2-3; 7 positions agree with TRBD2. V was pared by 0 bases and J by 5 bases, with 8 bases of the junction left unmatched. Germline V CDR1 and CDR2: LNHNV, YYDKDF (reference sequence). This CDR3 is 16 amino acids long. CDR3 loop: CATSRDASGAGDTQYF. CDR3 DNA sequence: TGTGCCACCAGCAGAGACGCCAGCGGGGCAGGAGATACGCAGTATTTT.

The chain uses TRBV5-5 and TRBJ1-4; D remains unclear. Germline-derived CDR1 and CDR2 are SGHKS and YYEKEE (reference sequence). The CDR3 is 14 residues long. Trimming left V 2 bases short and J 7 bases short, with 12 bases between. The DNA of the CDR3 is TGTGCCAGCAGCTTCTTTGAGGAAGGTGAAAAACTGTTTTTT. It translates to CASSFFEEGEKLFF.

The chain carries TRBV5-1 and TRBJ2-1; TRBD2 agrees at 14 bases. CDR1 is SGHRS, CDR2 YFSETQ, per germline. Trimming removed 4 bases from V and 5 bases from J; junction bases left unmatched: 2. The CDR3 has 15 residues. CDR3 sequence (DNA): TGCGCCAGCAGCGAGACTAGCGGGGGGGACAATGAGCAGTTCTTC. This translates into CASSETSGGDNEQFF.